A selection of T cell receptor beta chains follows, all from one sample in a study of blood T cell repertoires in COVID-19. This table comes from immunoSEQ multiplex PCR, and its TCRdb copy is limited to in-frame clones, with some not included. Among roughly 240,000 clones listed, 70% to 90% were seen once. Sequencing was carried out using peripheral blood. Receptors originate from a man between 18 and 35 years old with active or convalescent COVID-19. Each CDR3 is given with its conserved first and last residue. The order of the fields is J gene, V gene, CDR3 length, clone size, D gene, CDR3 DNA, CDR3 protein. D genes are given only for firm matches. Not all rows give a size; the values are once, few, many and, for expanded clones, a class.

>TRBJ2-2|TRBV7-9|18|-|TRBD2
TGTGCCAGCAGCCCTACCAATGAAGCGGGGGGGTACACCGGGGAGCTGTTTTTT
CASSPTNEAGGYTGELFF
>TRBJ1-4|TRBV3-1/TRBV3-2|15|-|TRBD1
TGTGCCAGCAGCCAAGGGAGTGGACAGGGTTTAAAACTGTTTTTT
CASSQGSGQGLKLFF
>TRBJ1-5|TRBV3-1/TRBV3-2|12|-|-
TGTGCCAGCAGATTGGGAGATCAGCCCCAGCATTTT
CASRLGDQPQHF
>TRBJ2-3|TRBV5-1|15|-|-
TGCGCCAGCAGCGAGGGGGGACAGCAAGTCGATACGCAGTATTTT
CASSEGGQQVDTQYF
>TRBJ1-1|TRBV5-4|13|-|-
TGTGCCAGCAGCCCGTCTTCGAACACTGAAGCTTTCTTT
CASSPSSNTEAFF
>TRBJ1-1|TRBV2|13|-|-
TGTGCCAGCAGCGAAACAGGGAAGACTGAAGCTTTCTTT
CASSETGKTEAFF
>TRBJ1-2|TRBV5-6|16|-|-
TGTGCCAGCAGCTTGGTATACGGGGCGGGGAGAAATGGCTACACCTTC
CASSLVYGAGRNGYTF
>TRBJ1-1|TRBV6-5|12|-|TRBD1
TGTGCCAGCAGCCGAGGGACAGGTGAAGCTTTCTTT
CASSRGTGEAFF
>TRBJ2-7|TRBV19|14|once|TRBD2
TGTGCCAGTAGTGGATCAGCGGGGCCAGACGAGCAGTACTTC
CASSGSAGPDEQYF
>TRBJ2-3|TRBV9|14|-|TRBD1
TGTGCCAGCAGCGTTGGACAGGGCGGAGTTTCGCAGTATTTT
CASSVGQGGVSQYF
>TRBJ1-2|TRBV30|14|-|TRBD1
TGTGCCTGGAGTCTAGACAGGGGGGTGCGAGGCTACACCTTC
CAWSLDRGVRGYTF
>TRBJ2-4|TRBV13|14|-|TRBD1
TGTGCCAGCAGCTGGGGACAGGCCGTAAACATTCAGTACTTC
CASSWGQAVNIQYF
>TRBJ2-1|TRBV11-1|11|-|-
TGTGCCAGCAGAAGGGGTAATGAGCAGTTCTTC
CASRRGNEQFF
>TRBJ2-1|TRBV6-5|13|-|-
TGTGCCAGCAGTTACTCACAACGAAATGAGCAGTTCTTC
CASSYSQRNEQFF
>TRBJ2-7|TRBV5-1|13|-|TRBD1
TGCGCCAGCAGCGGGACAGGGGGCGACGAGCAGTACTTC
CASSGTGGDEQYF
>TRBJ2-6|TRBV6-5|14|-|-
TGTGCCAGCAGTCCTTTTACTGGGGCCAACGTCCTGACTTTC
CASSPFTGANVLTF
>TRBJ1-5|TRBV2|16|-|TRBD1
TGTGCCAGCAGTGTTCGCGGGACAGGGCTCAATCAGCCCCAGCATTTT
CASSVRGTGLNQPQHF
>TRBJ2-7|TRBV6-5|15|-|TRBD2
TGTGCCAGCAGGGTGGGCCTAGCGGCAACCTACGAGCAGTACTTC
CASRVGLAATYEQYF
>TRBJ1-1|TRBV25-1|16|once|TRBD1
TGTGCCAGCAGGAAGGGACAGGGGGCCGGGAACACTGAAGCTTTCTTT
CASRKGQGAGNTEAFF
>TRBJ2-3|TRBV27|12|-|-
TGTGCCAGCAGCCCAACTCTAGATACGCAGTATTTT
CASSPTLDTQYF
>TRBJ1-2|TRBV5-1|15|-|-
TGCGCCAGCAGCTTGGCCGAGTCAGACTTCTATGGCTACACCTTC
CASSLAESDFYGYTF
>TRBJ2-2|TRBV3-1/TRBV3-2|19|-|TRBD2
TGTGCCAGCAGCCCTCGGCTTGGGCGGCGGGAGGGCCCAACCGGGGAGCTGTTTTTT
CASSPRLGRREGPTGELFF